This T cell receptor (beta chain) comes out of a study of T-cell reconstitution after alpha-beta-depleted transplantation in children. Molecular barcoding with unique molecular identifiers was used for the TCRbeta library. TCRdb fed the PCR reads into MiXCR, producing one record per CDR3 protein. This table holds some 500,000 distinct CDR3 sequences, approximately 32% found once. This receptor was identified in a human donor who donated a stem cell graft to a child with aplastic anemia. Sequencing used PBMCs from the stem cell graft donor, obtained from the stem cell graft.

The CDR3 region is CASQGLLINQPQHF. The CDR3, as DNA: TGTGCCAGCCAGGGTCTTCTTATTAATCAGCCCCAGCATTTT. The V gene is TRBV28, the J gene TRBJ1-5; possible D gene TRBD1, 5 bases. With 8 bases removed from V and 4 bases from J, the gap between germline ends came to 15 bases. The CDR3 is 14 amino acids. In germline, CDR1 is MDHEN, CDR2 SYDVKM. The full variable domain, in which reference TRBV28 and TRBJ1-5 provide the parts outside the CDR3, is DVKVTQSSRYLVKRTGEKVFLECVQDMDHENMFWYRQDPGLGLRLIYFSYDVKMKEKGDIPEGYSVSREKKERFSLILESASTNQTSMYLCASQGLLINQPQHFGDGTRLSIL.